This TCR beta chain was profiled in a study of cytomegalovirus exposure and HLA in healthy donors. The CDR3 runs 14 residues. The germline V gene has CDR1 SQVTM and CDR2 ANQGSEA. Losses at the gene ends were 7 bases for V and 3 bases for J; bases not matched to a gene: 9. The PCR contained 60 Vbeta and 13 Jbeta primers. Assay used: immunoSEQ multiplex PCR; TCRdb lists only in-frame clones, some missing. The data contain around 200,000 clones, 65% to 90% of them seen just once; the ten biggest clones take up roughly 0.33%. The source material was PBMCs. The receptor was isolated from a woman aged 25 to 39 in good health and CMV-seronegative. V usage is TRBV29-1 and J usage is TRBJ2-1; 7 positions match TRBD2. DNA for the CDR3: TGCAGCGCCCGGGAGCGGGGCCTCTACAATGAGCAGTTCTTC. Residues: CSARERGLYNEQFF.